The clone carrying this T cell receptor beta chain was seen repeatedly, ten times or more. As yet, its antigen is unknown. Trimming took 3 bases from V and 7 from J; bases not matched to a gene: 3. Germline V lookup: CDR1 MNHEY, CDR2 SMNVEV (reference sequence). This CDR3 has 14 amino acids. This sample was included in a study of regulatory T cells in long-lasting Graves disease. Findings and caveats of the study: Repertoires from persistent disease leaned toward TRBV28, TRBJ1-2 and TRBJ2-5.

Time point here: persistent/refractory GD, antithyroid drugs over 5 years with positive TRAb. Extracted PBMC RNA gave rise to the TCR library. Peripheral blood, at 8.5 to 9 milliliters, went into EDTA tubes. Arm-PCR with iRepertoire HTBI primers amplified the CDR3 regions for these TCR beta libraries. MiXCR, run by TCRdb on the multiplex PCR reads, gives a single entry per CDR3 protein. The sample lists around 450,000 distinct CDR3 sequences; 20% to 25% were seen once. This chain links TRBV27 with TRBJ1-6; 7 positions agree with TRBD1. The clonotype originates from a female donor with Graves disease. The specimen comprised peripheral blood mononuclear cells (PBMCs), sampled when the disease was refractory, from a patient treated with antithyroid drugs. The CDR3 here is CASSFHRGNSPLHF. CDR3 DNA: TGTGCCAGCAGTTTCCACAGGGGAAATTCACCCCTCCACTTT.